These 32 T cell receptor beta chains came from one sample sequenced in a study of OX40 agonist ivuxolimab in advanced cancers. Library preparation employed the immunoSEQ multiplex PCR assay. In TCRdb, the immuneACCESS table is reduced to in-frame sequences with V and J assigned. These tables do not hold every clone; where another copy was compared, an unresolved V gene accounts for under half, and the others remain unexplained. For this sample the table gives 75,000 to 100,000 clones, of which roughly nine tenths were detected only once. 5.5% of the sample goes to the ten largest clones. The starting material was CD4+ or CD8+ T cells sorted from blood, obtained in a trial of the OX40 agonist ivuxolimab. These receptors were collected from an adult with an advanced solid tumor such as melanoma, head and neck, liver or kidney cancer.

The chain has TRBV14 and TRBJ2-5; D gene ambiguous. The CDR3 is made up of 11 amino acids. Trimming cost V 4 bases and J 4 bases, with 4 bases left between them. Per germline, CDR1 SGHDN and CDR2 FVKESK. CDR3 residues: CASSLGETQYF. The CDR3 DNA follows: TGTGCCAGCAGCCTTGGAGAGACCCAGTACTTC.

This chain joins TRBV15 and TRBJ2-7; 8 bases are shared with TRBD1. CDR1 and CDR2 (germline): LNHNV, YYDKDF (reference sequence). The CDR3 runs to 14 residues. V trimming: 3 bases; J trimming: 2 bases; junction bases outside the gene matches: 3. The CDR3 reads CATSRGQAPYEQYF. In nucleotides, the CDR3 is TGTGCCACCAGCAGGGGACAGGCCCCCTACGAGCAGTACTTC.

The genes are TRBV28 and TRBJ2-7; TRBD1 is a possible D gene (5 bases). The CDR3 consists of 13 residues. Trimming pared 6 bases from V and 2 bases from J, leaving 11 bases between. Germline assignment: CDR1 MDHEN and CDR2 SYDVKM. DNA for the CDR3: TGTGCCAGCAGCCCGGACACCCCCTACGAGCAGTACTTC. It specifies CASSPDTPYEQYF.

The chain couples TRBV27 to TRBJ1-2; TRBD1 might be the D (5 bases). The CDR3 is 13 amino acids. With 2 bases removed from V and 7 bases from J, the gap between germline ends came to 11 bases. CDR1 and CDR2 (germline): MNHEY, SMNVEV (reference sequence). CDR3 bases: TGTGCCAGCAGTTTAGCAGGGTATGGTGGCTACACCTTC. Encoded protein: CASSLAGYGGYTF.

The V call is TRBV5-5, the J call TRBJ1-1, with TRBD1 as a possible D gene (5 bases). Germline V gives CDR1 SGHKS, CDR2 YYEKEE (reference sequence). V lost 4 bases and J 0 bases, leaving 13 bases between the germline ends. This CDR3 spans 15 amino acids. As DNA, the CDR3 is TGTGCCAGCAGCGACCCCGGGACGCTGAACACTGAAGCTTTCTTT. It specifies CASSDPGTLNTEAFF.

J is TRBJ2-6 and V is TRBV14; D gene uncertain. Per germline, CDR1 SGHDN and CDR2 FVKESK. The CDR3 extends over 12 amino acids. V lost 5 bases and J 2 bases, leaving 1 base between the germline ends. The CDR3 DNA reads TGTGCCAGCAGCGCTGGGGCCAACGTCCTGACTTTC. Amino acid sequence: CASSAGANVLTF.

The rearrangement links TRBV6-5 to TRBJ1-2, with D uncertain. Germline CDR1 MNHEY, CDR2 SVGAGI. V gave up 3 bases and J gave up 3 bases, with 17 bases separating them. The CDR3 totals 16 residues. Here the CDR3 DNA reads TGTGCCAGCAGTTATCGTCGGGGAGGTAATGACTATGGCTACACCTTC. Protein sequence: CASSYRRGGNDYGYTF.

This rearrangement joins TRBV19 to TRBJ2-1; D gene uncertain. In germline, CDR1 is LNHDA, CDR2 SQIVND (reference sequence). The CDR3 is 15 amino acids. V lost 6 bases and J 1 base, leaving 13 bases between the germline ends. This CDR3 is CASSSTARSYNEQFF. CDR3 DNA: TGTGCCAGTAGCTCTACCGCACGTTCCTACAATGAGCAGTTCTTC. Using reference TRBV19 and TRBJ2-1 for the parts outside the CDR3, the full variable domain is DGGITQSPKYLFRKEGQNVTLSCEQNLNHDAMYWYRQDPGQGLRLIYYSQIVNDFQKGDIAEGYSVSREKKESFPLTVTSAQKNPTAFYLCASSSTARSYNEQFFGPGTRLTVL.

This rearrangement joins TRBV6-5 to TRBJ1-2, with D unresolved. Between the trimmed V and J ends, which lost 5 bases and 8 bases, there was a span of 15 bases. Germline assignment: CDR1 MNHEY and CDR2 SVGAGI. The length of the CDR3 is 13 residues. The CDR3 DNA follows: TGTGCCAGCAGTGACAAGACTAGCAGGGGCTACACCTTC. It codes for CASSDKTSRGYTF.

The chain combines TRBV13 with TRBJ1-5, with D perhaps TRBD1 (5 bases). Germline CDR1 reads PRHDT; CDR2 reads FYEKMQ (reference sequence). This CDR3 contains 14 residues. V dropped 3 bases and J dropped 2 bases, with 8 bases sitting between them. The CDR3 loop is CASSFRDGNQPQHF. The CDR3, as DNA: TGTGCCAGCAGCTTCCGGGACGGCAATCAGCCCCAGCATTTT.

This clone ranks as medium-sized (0.01 to 0.1%). This chain connects TRBV6-1 to TRBJ2-7; 10 bases agree with TRBD1. CDR1 and CDR2 (germline): MNHNS, SASEGT. The J segment lost 5 bases and the V segment lost 5 bases, leaving 9 bases of the junction unmatched. The CDR3 is 15 residues long. Here the CDR3 reads CASSPTGTGENEQYF. The CDR3 DNA sequence: TGTGCCAGCAGTCCTACAGGGACAGGGGAGAACGAGCAGTACTTC.

This clone occurred once. The chain is built from TRBV6-5 and TRBJ1-5; D remains ambiguous. The CDR3 covers 13 residues. Germline-derived CDR1 and CDR2 are MNHEY and SVGAGI. Trimming shortened V by 4 bases and J by 7 bases, and 11 bases separated the two germline ends. The CDR3 DNA reads as TGTGCCAGCAGTTCCTCGGGGTTCCAGCCCCAGCATTTT. As protein: CASSSSGFQPQHF.

The count of this clone is one. The rearrangement joins TRBV30 to TRBJ2-3; 10 bases line up with TRBD2. After removal of 0 bases from V and 2 bases from J, the junction contained 5 bases not matched to a gene. CDR1 and CDR2 from the germline V gene are GTSNPN and SVGIG (reference sequence). This CDR3 is built from 16 residues. The CDR3 DNA is TGTGCCTGGAGTGTATCTAGCGGGAGTAACACAGATACGCAGTATTTT. It is translated as CAWSVSSGSNTDTQYF.

The sample holds one count of this clone. The CDR3: CASSLWGNTEAFF. The CDR3 region has the DNA TGTGCCAGCAGTTTATGGGGCAACACTGAAGCTTTCTTT. The gene calls are TRBV28 and TRBJ1-1; unclear D gene. The CDR3 is 13 residues long. Trimming took off 0 bases at V and 2 bases at J, with 4 bases between the two ends. The V gene's germline CDR1 is MDHEN and CDR2 SYDVKM.

V usage is TRBV9 and J usage is TRBJ2-3; weak D call: TRBD2 (6 bases). With 4 bases removed from V and 0 bases from J, the gap between germline ends came to 12 bases. The CDR3 totals 15 residues. The germline V gene encodes CDR1 SGDLS and CDR2 YYNGEE. The CDR3 DNA reads as TGTGCCAGCAGCCCCCGGGCGGGGAGCACAGATACGCAGTATTTT. Protein sequence: CASSPRAGSTDTQYF.

V and J are TRBV7-9 and TRBJ2-5, with 10 bases aligning to TRBD2. After removal of 5 bases from V and 5 bases from J, the junction contained 11 bases not matched to a gene. The CDR3 loop spans 16 amino acids. The germline gives CDR1 SEHNR, CDR2 FQNEAQ (reference sequence). In DNA form, the CDR3 reads TGTGCCAGCAGCGCGGGTAGCGGGAGGTTCTGGGAGACCCAGTACTTC. This encodes CASSAGSGRFWETQYF.

This clone was found once. This rearrangement joins TRBV18 to TRBJ1-5; D gene ambiguous. CDR3 size: 15 residues. CDR1 is KGHSH, CDR2 LQKENI, per germline. V was clipped by 2 bases and J by 2 bases, with 10 bases between them. In DNA form, the CDR3 reads TGTGCCAGCTCACCAACGACGAACGGCAATCAGCCCCAGCATTTT. Its translation: CASSPTTNGNQPQHF.

The J gene is TRBJ2-5, the V gene TRBV5-6; perhaps TRBD1 as D (5 bases). The germline V gene encodes CDR1 SGHDT and CDR2 YYEEEE. Trimming removed 1 base at V and 3 bases at J, with 10 bases between. The CDR3 has 14 amino acids. The CDR3 DNA reads TGTGCCAGCAGCTTGTTCCAGGGTGAAGAGACCCAGTACTTC. Protein product: CASSLFQGEETQYF.

Turning to this clone: Other DNA sequences in this specimen translate into the identical CDR3. DNA of the CDR3: TGCGCCAGCAGCTTGGGGACAGAAGAGACCCAGTACTTC. This sequence encodes CASSLGTEETQYF. V is TRBV5-1 and J is TRBJ2-5, with D possibly matching TRBD1 (6 bases). Germline V gives CDR1 SGHRS, CDR2 YFSETQ. The CDR3 is 13 residues long. The V end lost 0 bases, the J end lost 3 bases, and 6 bases lay between the germline ends. The variable domain in full, with the rest retrieved from reference TRBV5-1 and TRBJ2-5, is KAGVTQTPRYLIKTRGQQVTLSCSPISGHRSVSWYQQTPGQGLQFLFEYFSETQRNKGNFPGRFSGRQFSNSRSEMNVSTLELGDSALYLCASSLGTEETQYFGPGTRLLVL.

The rearrangement joins TRBV4-3 to TRBJ2-6; D remains ambiguous. The V gene's germline CDR1 is LGHNA and CDR2 YSLEER. The CDR3 totals 16 residues. V was cut by 4 bases and J by 1 base, with 11 bases left in between. The CDR3 spells CASSRSVGSGANVLTF. As DNA, the CDR3 is TGCGCCAGCAGCCGGAGCGTGGGGTCTGGGGCCAACGTCCTGACTTTC.

The gene calls are TRBV27 and TRBJ1-4, with TRBD1 as a possible D gene (5 bases). Germline lookup yields CDR1 MNHEY and CDR2 SMNVEV (reference sequence). The V end lost 6 bases, the J end lost 3 bases, and 17 bases lay between the germline ends. The CDR3 length is 16 residues. The chain's CDR3 is CASRGGAALSNEKLFF. CDR3 nucleotide sequence: TGTGCCAGCAGGGGGGGTGCTGCACTATCTAATGAAAAACTGTTTTTT.

V usage is TRBV5-1 and J usage is TRBJ1-3, with D perhaps TRBD1 (6 bases). Germline CDR1 SGHRS, CDR2 YFSETQ. CDR3 length: 15 amino acids. Between the trimmed V and J ends, which lost 4 bases and 0 bases, there was a span of 11 bases. CDR3 sequence: CASSPGQTSGNTIYF. The DNA of the CDR3 is TGCGCCAGCAGCCCTGGACAGACCTCTGGAAACACCATATATTTT.

This chain joins TRBV5-4 and TRBJ2-2, with D uncertain. CDR3 length: 16 amino acids. V was shortened by 0 bases and J by 1 base, with 10 bases between the two germline ends. CDR1 and CDR2 from the germline V gene are SGHNT and YYREEE (reference sequence). The CDR3 bases are TGTGCCAGCAGCTTGGGGTCTCCTGGGAACACCGGGGAGCTGTTTTTT. It is translated as CASSLGSPGNTGELFF.

The rearrangement joins TRBV7-3 to TRBJ1-2; 9 nucleotides match TRBD1. Germline CDR1 reads SGHTA; CDR2 reads FQGTGA. After removal of 5 bases from V and 8 bases from J, the junction contained 6 bases not matched to a gene. CDR3 length: 13 residues. The DNA for the CDR3 is TGTGCCAGCAGCCTGGACAGGGGAGGGGGCTACACCTTC. Protein: CASSLDRGGGYTF.

V gene TRBV10-3 combines with J gene TRBJ2-7; tentative D call: TRBD2 (6 bases). This CDR3 has 14 residues. Germline V gene data show CDR1 as ENHRY and CDR2 as SYGVKD. Trimming stripped 6 bases from V and 0 bases from J, with 12 bases between. CDR3 nucleotide sequence: TGTGCCATCAGCCGGGACTTAAGCTCCTACGAGCAGTACTTC. It encodes CAISRDLSSYEQYF.

V and J are TRBV11-2 and TRBJ2-7, with 8 bases lining up with TRBD2. V was clipped by 2 bases and J by 4 bases; unmatched bases: 7. CDR1 SGHAT and CDR2 FQNNGV come from the germline V gene. CDR3 size: 15 residues. In DNA, the CDR3 is TGTGCCAGCAGCTTACTTGGACTAGCATCTTACGAGCAGTACTTC. Its translation is CASSLLGLASYEQYF.

This rearrangement joins TRBV7-2 to TRBJ1-5; the D gene is possibly TRBD1 (6 bases). Trimming took 2 bases from V and 2 from J, leaving 10 bases between them. This CDR3 spans 15 amino acids. Germline V CDR1 and CDR2: SGHTA, FQGNSA. CDR3 DNA sequence: TGTGCCAGCAGCTTATACAGGGATGGCAATCAGCCCCAGCATTTT. It is translated as CASSLYRDGNQPQHF.

The chain combines TRBV9 with TRBJ2-5; perhaps TRBD1 as D (6 bases). Trimming took off 0 bases at V and 1 base at J, with 10 bases between the two ends. From germline, CDR1 is SGDLS and CDR2 YYNGEE. This CDR3 has 15 amino acids. The CDR3 sequence: CASSVAGQLQETQYF. CDR3 nucleotides: TGTGCCAGCAGCGTAGCCGGACAGCTCCAAGAGACCCAGTACTTC.

The J gene is TRBJ2-7, the V gene TRBV18, with D perhaps TRBD1 (5 bases). Germline values: CDR1 KGHSH, CDR2 LQKENI. This CDR3 comprises 14 residues. V was trimmed by 2 bases and J by 2 bases, leaving 10 bases between them. Here the CDR3 reads CASSPGAGTYEQYF. In nucleotides, the CDR3 is TGTGCCAGCTCACCAGGGGCAGGGACCTACGAGCAGTACTTC.

Remarks on this clone: The sample holds other DNA sequences that translate to the same CDR3. The chain recombines TRBV7-2 with TRBJ2-2, with TRBD1 identical over 7 bases. The CDR3 extends over 15 amino acids. Germline V gives CDR1 SGHTA, CDR2 FQGNSA. V trimming: 5 bases; J trimming: 5 bases; junction bases outside the gene matches: 8. CDR3 sequence: CASSKGGPGTGELFF. The DNA of the CDR3 is TGTGCCAGCAGCAAAGGGGGCCCGGGGACCGGGGAGCTGTTTTTT.

V and J are TRBV5-4 and TRBJ1-6; 8 bases fit TRBD1. Germline V gene lookup returns CDR1 SGHNT and CDR2 YYREEE (reference sequence). The ends lost 4 bases at V and 1 base at J; junction bases unmatched: 4. This CDR3 is 16 amino acids long. The DNA of the CDR3 is TGTGCCAGCAGCCGGGACAGGATTTCCTATAATTCACCCCTCCACTTT. Protein product: CASSRDRISYNSPLHF. The variable domain in full, completed from reference TRBV5-4 and TRBJ1-6, reads ETGVTQSPTHLIKTRGQQVTLRCSSQSGHNTVSWYQQALGQGPQFIFQYYREEENGRGNFPPRFSGLQFPNYSSELNVNALELDDSALYLCASSRDRISYNSPLHFGNGTRLTVT.

The V and J genes are TRBV5-5 and TRBJ2-6, with TRBD1 matching over 8 bases. J gave up 2 bases and V 5 bases, and 6 bases lay outside the gene matches. This CDR3 is built from 16 residues. Looked up from germline, CDR1 is SGHKS and CDR2 is YYEKEE (reference sequence). Written as DNA, the CDR3 is TGTGCCAGCAGTAACAGGGGGTGGGCTGGGGCCAACGTCCTGACTTTC. As protein: CASSNRGWAGANVLTF.